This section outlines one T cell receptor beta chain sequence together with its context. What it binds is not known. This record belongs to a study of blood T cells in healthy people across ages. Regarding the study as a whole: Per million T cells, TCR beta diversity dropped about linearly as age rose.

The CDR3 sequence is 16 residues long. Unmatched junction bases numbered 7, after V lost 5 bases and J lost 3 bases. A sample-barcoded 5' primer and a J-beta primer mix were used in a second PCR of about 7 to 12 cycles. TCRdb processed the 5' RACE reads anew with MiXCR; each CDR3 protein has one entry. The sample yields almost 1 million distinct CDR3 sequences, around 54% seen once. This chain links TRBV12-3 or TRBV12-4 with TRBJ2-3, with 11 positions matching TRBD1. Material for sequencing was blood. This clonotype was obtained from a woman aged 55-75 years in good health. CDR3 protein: CASSPRTGGATDTQYF. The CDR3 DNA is TGTGCCAGCAGTCCCCGGACAGGGGGCGCGACAGATACGCAGTATTTT.